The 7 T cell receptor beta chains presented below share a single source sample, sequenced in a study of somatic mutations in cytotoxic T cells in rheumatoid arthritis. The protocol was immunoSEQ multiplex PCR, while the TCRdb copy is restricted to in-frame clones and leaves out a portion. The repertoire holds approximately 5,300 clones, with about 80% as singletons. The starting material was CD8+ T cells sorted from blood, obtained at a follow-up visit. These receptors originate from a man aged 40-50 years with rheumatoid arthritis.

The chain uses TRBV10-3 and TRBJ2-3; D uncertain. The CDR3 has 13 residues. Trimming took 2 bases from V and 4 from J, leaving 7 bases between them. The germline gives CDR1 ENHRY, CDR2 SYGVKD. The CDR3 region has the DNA TGTGCCATCAGTGAGGTGTCTGCAGATACGCAGTATTTT. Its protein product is CAISEVSADTQYF.

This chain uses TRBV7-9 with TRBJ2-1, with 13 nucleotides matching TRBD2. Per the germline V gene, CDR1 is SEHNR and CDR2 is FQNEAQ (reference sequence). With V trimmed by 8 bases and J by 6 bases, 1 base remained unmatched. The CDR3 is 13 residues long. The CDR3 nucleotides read TGTGCCAGCCGGACTAGCGGGAGCAATGAGCAGTTCTTC. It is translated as CASRTSGSNEQFF. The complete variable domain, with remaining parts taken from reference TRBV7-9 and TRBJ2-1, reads DTGVSQNPRHKITKRGQNVTFRCDPISEHNRLYWYRQTLGQGPEFLTYFQNEAQLEKSRLLSDRFSAERPKGSFSTLEIQRTEQGDSAMYLCASRTSGSNEQFFGPGTRLTVL.

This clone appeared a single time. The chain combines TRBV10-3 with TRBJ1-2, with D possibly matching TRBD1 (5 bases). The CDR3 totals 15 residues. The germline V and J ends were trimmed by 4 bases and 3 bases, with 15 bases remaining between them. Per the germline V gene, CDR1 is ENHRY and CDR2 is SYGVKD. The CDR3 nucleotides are TGTGCCATCAGTGGCCAGCCCCAGGGTGACTATGGCTACACCTTC. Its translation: CAISGQPQGDYGYTF.

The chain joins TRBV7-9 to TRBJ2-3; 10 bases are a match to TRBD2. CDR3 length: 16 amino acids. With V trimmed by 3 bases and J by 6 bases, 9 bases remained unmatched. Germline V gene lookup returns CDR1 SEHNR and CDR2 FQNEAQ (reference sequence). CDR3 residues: CASSFRAGGPTDTQYF. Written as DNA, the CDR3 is TGTGCCAGCAGCTTCCGAGCGGGAGGGCCCACGGATACGCAGTATTTT.

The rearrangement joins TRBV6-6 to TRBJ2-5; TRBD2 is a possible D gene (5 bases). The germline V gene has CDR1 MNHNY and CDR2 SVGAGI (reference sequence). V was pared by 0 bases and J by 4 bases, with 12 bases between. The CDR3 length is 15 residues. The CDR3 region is CASSYSEAVIETQYF. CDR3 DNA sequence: TGTGCCAGCAGTTACTCGGAAGCGGTGATAGAGACCCAGTACTTC.

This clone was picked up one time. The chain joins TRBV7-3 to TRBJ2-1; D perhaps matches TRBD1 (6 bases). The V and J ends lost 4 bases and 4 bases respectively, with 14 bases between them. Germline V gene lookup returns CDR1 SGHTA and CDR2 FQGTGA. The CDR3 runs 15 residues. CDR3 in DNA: TGTGCCAGCAGCTCGACAGGAGGCTCTTACAATGAGCAGTTCTTC. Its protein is CASSSTGGSYNEQFF.

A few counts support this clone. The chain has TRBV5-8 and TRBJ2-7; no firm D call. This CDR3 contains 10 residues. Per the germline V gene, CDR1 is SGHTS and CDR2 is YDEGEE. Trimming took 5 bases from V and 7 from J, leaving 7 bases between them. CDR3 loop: CASRIFEQYF. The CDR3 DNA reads TGTGCCAGCAGGATATTTGAGCAGTACTTC.